This T cell receptor (beta chain) was obtained from a study of blood T cell repertoires in COVID-19. This clone was detected only a few times. V shed 3 bases and J shed 5 bases, with 26 bases lying between them. This CDR3 region has 18 residues. CDR1 GTSNPN and CDR2 SVGIG come from the germline V gene (reference sequence). Produced via immunoSEQ multiplex PCR; TCRdb's table is partial and in-frame only. Of 150,000 to 200,000 clones in the sample, less than 90% were seen once. This sequence originates from a human donor with acute COVID-19. The donor label of this sample is uncertain. The V gene is TRBV30, the J gene TRBJ1-5, with D possibly being TRBD1 (5 bases). The sample was PBMCs or T cells enriched from blood (not recorded which). CDR3 sequence reads: CAWSLLDPGLHGDQPQHF. In DNA form, the CDR3 reads TGTGCCTGGAGCCTTTTAGATCCGGGACTCCATGGCGATCAGCCCCAGCATTTT.